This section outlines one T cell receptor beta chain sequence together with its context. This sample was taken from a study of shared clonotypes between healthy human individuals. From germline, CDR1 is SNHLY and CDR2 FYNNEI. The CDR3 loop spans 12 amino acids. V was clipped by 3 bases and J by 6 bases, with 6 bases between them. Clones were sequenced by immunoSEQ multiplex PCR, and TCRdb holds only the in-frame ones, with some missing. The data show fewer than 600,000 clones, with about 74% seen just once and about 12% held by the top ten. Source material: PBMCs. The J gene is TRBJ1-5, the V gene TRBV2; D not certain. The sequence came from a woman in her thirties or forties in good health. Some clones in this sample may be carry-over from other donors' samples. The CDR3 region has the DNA TGTGCCAGCAGTGACGTGCCTCAGCCCCAGCATTTT. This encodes CASSDVPQPQHF. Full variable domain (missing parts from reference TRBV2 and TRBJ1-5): EPEVTQTPSHQVTQMGQEVILRCVPISNHLYFYWYRQILGQKVEFLVSFYNNEISEKSEIFDDQFSVERPDGSNFTLKIRSTKLEDSAMYFCASSDVPQPQHFGDGTRLSIL.